These 13 T cell receptor beta chains were sequenced from one sample in a study of shared clonotypes between healthy human individuals. Profiled with immunoSEQ multiplex PCR; TCRdb holds only in-frame clones, not every one. This table holds roughly 2.5 million clones, around nine tenths found once. Sequences were obtained from naive CD4+ T cells sorted from blood. The subset here: CD45RA+ positively selected. Receptors originate from a man younger than 35 in good health.

This clone is a singleton in its sample. The rearrangement uses TRBV7-2 and TRBJ2-2; no reliable D call. The CDR3 spans 14 residues. Trimming shortened V by 5 bases and J by 6 bases, and 13 bases separated the two germline ends. The germline CDR1 and CDR2 sequences are SGHTA and FQGNSA. The CDR3 here is CASSHRTRAGELFF. CDR3 nucleotide sequence: TGTGCCAGCAGCCACCGGACCCGAGCCGGGGAGCTGTTTTTT.

This sequence joins TRBV6-1 and TRBJ2-7; 7 positions match TRBD1. The J segment lost 0 bases and the V segment lost 8 bases, leaving 7 bases of the junction unmatched. Germline V gene data show CDR1 as MNHNS and CDR2 as SASEGT. This CDR3 has 14 residues. CDR3 amino acids: CASRTWDSSYEQYF. CDR3 DNA sequence: TGTGCCAGCCGTACTTGGGACAGCTCCTACGAGCAGTACTTC.

V gene TRBV11-2 combines with J gene TRBJ2-6; no reliable D call. Germline V lookup: CDR1 SGHAT, CDR2 FQNNGV. The V end was cut by 1 base, the J end by 0 bases, with 10 bases between. The CDR3 has 17 amino acids. For the CDR3, the DNA is TGTGCCAGCAGCTTAGCTGCCACGAGCTCTGGGGCCAACGTCCTGACTTTC. Its protein is CASSLAATSSGANVLTF.

In its sample, this clone was seen once. The same CDR3 also results from other DNA sequences found in this sample. This chain connects TRBV6-5 to TRBJ1-2; D may be TRBD1 (5 bases). This CDR3 contains 13 residues. V was clipped by 0 bases and J by 8 bases, with 10 bases between them. From germline, CDR1 is MNHEY and CDR2 SVGAGI. This chain's CDR3 is CASSYSNGGGYTF. CDR3 coding DNA: TGTGCCAGCAGTTACTCGAATGGGGGAGGCTACACCTTC.

J is TRBJ1-4 and V is TRBV6-1, with D possibly being TRBD1 (6 bases). The V gene lost 4 bases and the J gene lost 7 bases, with 13 bases spanning the gap. This CDR3 is 14 amino acids long. The V gene's germline CDR1 is MNHNS and CDR2 SASEGT. CDR3 nucleotide sequence: TGTGCCAGCAGTGCGGGGGGCGTCGGTGAAAAACTGTTTTTT. It codes for CASSAGGVGEKLFF.

The chain carries TRBV7-9 and TRBJ1-4; 7 bases align to TRBD1. The CDR3 length is 15 residues. Losses at the gene ends were 1 base for V and 5 bases for J; bases not matched to a gene: 4. The germline V gene has CDR1 SEHNR and CDR2 FQNEAQ (reference sequence). In DNA, the CDR3 is TGTGCCAGCAGCTTAGGGACAGGAAACAATGAAAAACTGTTTTTT. This sequence encodes CASSLGTGNNEKLFF.

This clone was counted once. J is TRBJ1-5 and V is TRBV30, with D hard to call. Germline V gene sequence: CDR1 GTSNPN, CDR2 SVGIG (reference sequence). The CDR3 is 13 amino acids. V shed 2 bases and J shed 8 bases, with 13 bases lying between them. The chain's CDR3 is CAWSRMGMEPQHF. DNA for the CDR3: TGTGCCTGGAGTAGGATGGGGATGGAGCCCCAGCATTTT.

The CDR3 here is CASSQGGARRVQDTQYF. The CDR3 bases are TGCGCCAGCAGCCAAGGGGGGGCGCGGCGCGTTCAAGATACGCAGTATTTT. The J gene is TRBJ2-3, the V gene TRBV4-1; D is perhaps TRBD1 or TRBD2 (6 bases each). Germline assignment: CDR1 MGHRA and CDR2 YSYEKL. The CDR3 covers 17 residues. The V gene lost 1 base and the J gene lost 5 bases, with 19 bases spanning the gap.

The V call is TRBV5-8, the J call TRBJ1-2; D unresolved. The CDR3 is made up of 11 amino acids. V lost 1 base, J lost 8 bases, and 6 bases lay in between. CDR1 and CDR2 (germline): SGHTS, YDEGEE. The CDR3 DNA follows: TGTGCCAGCAGCTTGAGGAGAGGCTACACCTTC. Translation gives CASSLRRGYTF.

This chain's CDR3 is CASSLVPDPAIYF. The DNA for the CDR3 is TGTGCCAGCAGCTTGGTTCCGGACCCCGCCATATATTTT. The chain uses TRBV5-6 and TRBJ1-3; unclear D gene. CDR1 is SGHDT, CDR2 YYEEEE, per germline. V was shortened by 0 bases and J by 11 bases, with 12 bases between the two germline ends. The CDR3 spans 13 residues.

The genes are TRBV28 and TRBJ2-7; 8 bases fit TRBD2. The germline V gene has CDR1 MDHEN and CDR2 SYDVKM. The CDR3 is 14 residues long. J lost 3 bases, V lost 3 bases, and 4 bases had no gene match. DNA of the CDR3: TGTGCCAGCAGTTTCCGGACTAGCCTCTACGAGCAGTACTTC. Its translation: CASSFRTSLYEQYF.

The chain combines TRBV9 with TRBJ1-3; no definite D call. Germline assignment: CDR1 SGDLS and CDR2 YYNGEE. The CDR3 sequence is 16 residues long. V was cut by 0 bases and J by 7 bases, with 17 bases left in between. The CDR3 is CASSVASESTGNTIYF. The CDR3 DNA follows: TGTGCCAGCAGCGTAGCCTCAGAAAGTACCGGCAACACCATATATTTT.

The chain is built from TRBV6-5 and TRBJ2-3, with D possibly TRBD2 on 5 matching bases. V was shortened by 6 bases and J by 5 bases, with 15 bases between the two germline ends. The CDR3 is 14 amino acids. CDR1 is MNHEY, CDR2 SVGAGI, per germline. The CDR3 sequence is CASSSPAVRDTQYF. As DNA, the CDR3 is TGTGCCAGCAGCTCCCCAGCGGTCCGAGATACGCAGTATTTT.